This passage covers 17 T cell receptor beta chains from one sample sequenced in a study of cytomegalovirus exposure and HLA in healthy donors. PCR primers comprised 60 Vbeta and 13 Jbeta primers. The repertoire was sequenced with immunoSEQ multiplex PCR; TCRdb's copy has only in-frame clones and lacks some. Of about 210,000 clones listed, approximately 81% were seen once; the top ten hold 0.24%. The sequencing input was PBMCs. The receptors here all came from a girl aged 2-10 years in good health and CMV-seronegative.

The chain joins TRBV30 to TRBJ2-2; D perhaps matches TRBD2 (5 bases). Germline values: CDR1 GTSNPN, CDR2 SVGIG (reference sequence). CDR3 size: 13 residues. Trimming shortened V by 2 bases and J by 5 bases, and 9 bases separated the two germline ends. The CDR3 DNA follows: TGTGCCTGGAGTAGGAGAGGGACCGGGGAGCTGTTTTTT. Translation gives CAWSRRGTGELFF. Variable domain in full (rest from reference TRBV30 and TRBJ2-2): SQTIHQWPATLVQPVGSPLSLECTVEGTSNPNLYWYRQAAGRGLQLLFYSVGIGQISSEVPQNLSASRPQDRQFILSSKKLLLSDSGFYLCAWSRRGTGELFFGEGSRLTVL.

This clone came up a few times. This chain uses TRBV5-1 with TRBJ1-5; D is uncertain. The V gene's germline CDR1 is SGHRS and CDR2 YFSETQ. V was clipped by 0 bases and J by 0 bases, with 4 bases between them. CDR3 size: 14 residues. The CDR3 coding sequence is TGCGCCAGCAGCTTGGGACATAGCAATCAGCCCCAGCATTTT. Its protein product is CASSLGHSNQPQHF.

The V and J genes are TRBV9 and TRBJ2-2; 11 nucleotides line up with TRBD2. V gave up 0 bases and J gave up 4 bases; unmatched junction bases: 5. CDR3 length equals 17 residues. Germline V CDR1 and CDR2: SGDLS, YYNGEE. The CDR3 is CASSVGVAGGPTGELFF. CDR3 in DNA: TGTGCCAGCAGCGTAGGGGTAGCGGGAGGGCCCACCGGGGAGCTGTTTTTT.

The chain combines TRBV5-1 with TRBJ2-1; the match to TRBD2 covers 8 bases. The ends lost 6 bases at V and 13 bases at J; junction bases unmatched: 15. Germline V gene sequence: CDR1 SGHRS, CDR2 YFSETQ. The length of the CDR3 is 14 residues. CDR3 amino acids: CASNGGGPGRLQFF. For the CDR3, the DNA is TGCGCCAGCAACGGCGGGGGGCCGGGTAGACTTCAGTTCTTC.

CDR3 sequence (DNA): TGTGCCAGCAGTGACCGTATAATACTTTACGAGCAGTACTTC. Translated: CASSDRIILYEQYF. V gene TRBV6-1 combines with J gene TRBJ2-7; D uncertain. Germline assignment: CDR1 MNHNS and CDR2 SASEGT. The CDR3 has 14 residues. Trimming stripped 3 bases from V and 4 bases from J, with 13 bases between.

V is TRBV11-2 and J is TRBJ1-6; 8 nucleotides agree with TRBD1. This CDR3 has 14 amino acids. CDR1 is SGHAT, CDR2 FQNNGV, per germline. J lost 6 bases, V lost 3 bases, and 1 base had no gene match. Written as DNA, the CDR3 is TGTGCCAGCAGCTTGGACAGGGTTAATTCACCCCTCCACTTT. This gives the protein CASSLDRVNSPLHF. Complete variable domain (other parts from reference TRBV11-2 and TRBJ1-6): EAGVAQSPRYKIIEKRQSVAFWCNPISGHATLYWYQQILGQGPKLLIQFQNNGVVDDSQLPKDRFSAERLKGVDSTLKIQPAKLEDSAVYLCASSLDRVNSPLHFGNGTRLTVT.

V usage is TRBV11-2 and J usage is TRBJ2-2; D may be TRBD2 (6 bases). V lost 1 base and J 0 bases, leaving 6 bases between the germline ends. CDR1 SGHAT and CDR2 FQNNGV come from the germline V gene. The CDR3 has 15 residues. CDR3 residues: CASSLGGANTGELFF. The CDR3 coding sequence is TGTGCCAGCAGCTTAGGGGGGGCGAACACCGGGGAGCTGTTTTTT.

This chain uses TRBV29-1 with TRBJ2-7; TRBD1 aligns across 7 bases. Trimming took 7 bases from V and 7 from J; bases not matched to a gene: 10. Per germline, CDR1 SQVTM and CDR2 ANQGSEA. This CDR3 comprises 12 residues. The CDR3 DNA sequence: TGCAGCGGGGGACAGACTACTTTGGAGCAGTACTTC. Amino acid sequence: CSGGQTTLEQYF.

The chain uses TRBV5-1 and TRBJ1-4; 7 nucleotides agree with TRBD1. CDR3 size: 14 residues. From germline, CDR1 is SGHRS and CDR2 YFSETQ. The junction had 5 bases not matched to a gene; V was cut back by 4 bases and J by 5 bases. The DNA for the CDR3 is TGCGCCAGCAGCGCCGGGACAGAAAATGAAAAACTGTTTTTT. Its translation is CASSAGTENEKLFF. The full variable domain, rest sourced from reference TRBV5-1 and TRBJ1-4, is KAGVTQTPRYLIKTRGQQVTLSCSPISGHRSVSWYQQTPGQGLQFLFEYFSETQRNKGNFPGRFSGRQFSNSRSEMNVSTLELGDSALYLCASSAGTENEKLFFGSGTQLSVL.

The chain is built from TRBV2 and TRBJ1-5; possibly TRBD1 for D (5 bases). CDR1 and CDR2 from the germline V gene are SNHLY and FYNNEI. CDR3 length equals 15 residues. Trimming left V 2 bases short and J 4 bases short, with 12 bases between. CDR3 nucleotide sequence: TGTGCCAGCAGTGAAAGACAGTTGGGGAATCAGCCCCAGCATTTT. As protein: CASSERQLGNQPQHF.

This clone was picked up a small number of times. The chain uses TRBV2 and TRBJ2-2, with D tentatively TRBD2 (5 bases). Trimming left V 8 bases short and J 1 base short, with 8 bases between. The CDR3 has 13 amino acids. Germline CDR1 and CDR2: SNHLY and FYNNEI. The CDR3 DNA follows: TGTGCCAGCCTACGGGGGAACACCGGGGAGCTGTTTTTT. Amino acids: CASLRGNTGELFF.

The V call is TRBV12-5, the J call TRBJ1-3; 8 bases align to TRBD1. Germline lookup yields CDR1 LGHNT and CDR2 FRNRAP. V lost 1 base, J lost 4 bases, and 0 bases stayed unmatched. The CDR3 sequence is 14 residues long. The CDR3 here is CASGLGTGGNTIYF. CDR3 coding DNA: TGTGCTAGTGGTTTGGGGACAGGGGGAAACACCATATATTTT.

V is TRBV9 and J is TRBJ1-5; weak D call: TRBD1 (5 bases). There are 15 residues in the CDR3. The germline CDR1 and CDR2 sequences are SGDLS and YYNGEE. V lost 0 bases and J 0 bases, leaving 7 bases between the germline ends. CDR3 coding DNA: TGTGCCAGCAGCGTAGCGGGGGATAGCAATCAGCCCCAGCATTTT. Protein product: CASSVAGDSNQPQHF.

The chain recombines TRBV2 with TRBJ2-1; 13 bases are a match to TRBD2. Germline CDR1 reads SNHLY; CDR2 reads FYNNEI. The CDR3 contains 14 residues. The junction had 4 bases not matched to a gene; V was cut back by 6 bases and J by 8 bases. The CDR3 DNA is TGTGCCAGCAGCAGGACTAGCGGGAGTGATGAGCAGTTCTTC. It specifies CASSRTSGSDEQFF.

J is TRBJ2-5 and V is TRBV5-1; 11 nucleotides align to TRBD2. Judging by the DNA end, TRBJ2-7 fits better; the J call may be wrong. The CDR3 extends over 16 amino acids. Germline lookup yields CDR1 SGHRS and CDR2 YFSETQ. CDR3 in DNA: TGCGCCAGCAGCTTCCTAGCGGGGGGCCGCGTGGACGAGCAGTACTTC. Translation: CASSFLAGGRVDEQYF.

The genes are TRBV7-9 and TRBJ1-4; TRBD1 matches 9 bases. The junction had 3 bases not matched to a gene; V was cut back by 0 bases and J by 7 bases. The CDR3 has 15 amino acids. The germline gives CDR1 SEHNR, CDR2 FQNEAQ (reference sequence). The CDR3 loop reads CASSLAGQGTEKLFF. The CDR3 region has the DNA TGTGCCAGCAGCTTAGCCGGACAGGGGACTGAAAAACTGTTTTTT.

The chain carries TRBV11-2 and TRBJ1-5; D is unresolved. This CDR3 comprises 14 residues. Germline V gene sequence: CDR1 SGHAT, CDR2 FQNNGV. The V end was cut by 3 bases, the J end by 2 bases, with 8 bases between. CDR3 loop: CASSLAGGNQPQHF. The CDR3 DNA is TGTGCCAGCAGCTTGGCCGGGGGCAATCAGCCCCAGCATTTT.